Presented here are 15 T cell receptor beta chains from one specimen sequenced in a study of T cell changes during pregnancy in multiple sclerosis. Libraries were prepared by immunoSEQ multiplex PCR; TCRdb keeps only in-frame clonotypes and omits some of them. The sample records 75,000 to 90,000 clones, approximately 90% being singletons. Sequenced here: PBMCs, sampled in the first trimester of pregnancy. These receptor sequences come from a female donor in good health, serving as a control in a pregnancy study. Some clones in this sample may be carry-over from other donors' samples.

This clone has only one observation. The rearrangement links TRBV6-6 to TRBJ2-7, with 15 bases aligning to TRBD2. From germline, CDR1 is MNHNY and CDR2 SVGAGI (reference sequence). The CDR3 extends over 16 amino acids. With V trimmed by 7 bases and J by 3 bases, 7 bases remained unmatched. In DNA form, the CDR3 reads TGTGCCAGCACCCTCGGACTAGCGGGGGGGAACTACGAGCAGTACTTC. It encodes CASTLGLAGGNYEQYF.

This clone is a singleton in its sample. This chain links TRBV27 with TRBJ2-2, with 10 bases fitting TRBD2. V trimming: 5 bases; J trimming: 4 bases; junction bases outside the gene matches: 10. The CDR3 has 17 amino acids. CDR1 and CDR2 (germline): MNHEY, SMNVEV (reference sequence). In nucleotides, the CDR3 is TGTGCCAGCAGTCAACTCGGGACTAGCGAATTCACCGGGGAGCTGTTTTTT. Translating gives CASSQLGTSEFTGELFF.

J is TRBJ2-7 and V is TRBV30; D gene unclear. There are 14 residues in the CDR3. Trimming took 0 bases from V and 2 from J, leaving 11 bases between them. Germline CDR1 GTSNPN, CDR2 SVGIG (reference sequence). The CDR3 coding sequence is TGTGCCTGGAGTGTTGGAGCCGTAGCCTACGAGCAGTACTTC. Its protein is CAWSVGAVAYEQYF.

The chain uses TRBV5-1 and TRBJ1-2; 7 bases agree with TRBD1. The length of the CDR3 is 15 residues. V lost 0 bases to trimming and J lost 0 bases; unmatched junction nucleotides: 2. The germline gives CDR1 SGHRS, CDR2 YFSETQ. The CDR3 region is CASSLAGTANYGYTF. In DNA form, the CDR3 reads TGCGCCAGCAGCTTGGCTGGGACAGCTAACTATGGCTACACCTTC.

V is TRBV5-1 and J is TRBJ2-5, with a tentative D call TRBD2 (5 bases). Germline V lookup: CDR1 SGHRS, CDR2 YFSETQ. This CDR3 has 14 amino acids. Deletions cut 0 bases from V and 1 base from J, with 7 bases between. The CDR3 bases are TGCGCCAGCAGCTTGGAGCGGTTCCAAGAGACCCAGTACTTC. This encodes CASSLERFQETQYF. Drawing the rest from reference TRBV5-1 and TRBJ2-5, the complete variable domain is KAGVTQTPRYLIKTRGQQVTLSCSPISGHRSVSWYQQTPGQGLQFLFEYFSETQRNKGNFPGRFSGRQFSNSRSEMNVSTLELGDSALYLCASSLERFQETQYFGPGTRLLVL.

The genes are TRBV7-2 and TRBJ2-1, with TRBD1 matching over 8 bases. The CDR3 loop spans 15 amino acids. V shed 5 bases and J 0 bases; nucleotides not matched to a gene: 3. Germline V gene data show CDR1 as SGHTA and CDR2 as FQGNSA. The CDR3 coding sequence is TGTGCCAGCAGCCTAGACAGGGGCTCCTACAATGAGCAGTTCTTC. Its protein product is CASSLDRGSYNEQFF. Full variable domain (missing parts from reference TRBV7-2 and TRBJ2-1): GAGVSQSPSNKVTEKGKDVELRCDPISGHTALYWYRQSLGQGLEFLIYFQGNSAPDKSGLPSDRFSAERTGGSVSTLTIQRTQQEDSAVYLCASSLDRGSYNEQFFGPGTRLTVL.

The chain uses TRBV29-1 and TRBJ2-7, with no clear D. The CDR3 runs 14 residues. Germline V gives CDR1 SQVTM, CDR2 ANQGSEA. Trimming left V 4 bases short and J 2 bases short, with 15 bases between. CDR3 nucleotides: TGCAGCGTTGGACTCCAATATCCTACCTACGAGCAGTACTTC. Translating it yields CSVGLQYPTYEQYF.

This clone was seen a single time. This sequence joins TRBV13 and TRBJ2-1; 10 bases map to TRBD2. Losses at the gene ends were 0 bases for V and 7 bases for J; bases not matched to a gene: 6. The germline V gene has CDR1 PRHDT and CDR2 FYEKMQ (reference sequence). The CDR3 contains 16 residues. The CDR3 reads CASSLGASGSKNEQFF. Here the CDR3 DNA reads TGTGCCAGCAGCTTAGGGGCTAGCGGGAGCAAGAATGAGCAGTTCTTC.

The chain joins TRBV9 to TRBJ1-6; 7 nucleotides agree with TRBD1. The CDR3 length is 17 residues. In germline, CDR1 is SGDLS, CDR2 YYNGEE. The junction had 13 bases not matched to a gene; V was cut back by 3 bases and J by 7 bases. The CDR3 loop reads CASSATEKGARNSPLHF. The CDR3 DNA reads as TGTGCCAGCAGCGCCACCGAAAAGGGGGCTCGCAATTCACCCCTCCACTTT.

This rearrangement joins TRBV28 to TRBJ1-2; D remains ambiguous. CDR1 is MDHEN and CDR2 is SYDVKM in the germline V gene. The V end was cut by 3 bases, the J end by 12 bases, with 17 bases between. The CDR3 consists of 13 residues. The CDR3 bases are TGTGCCAGCAGTTTGGGCCAGTCCCTCCGTAACACCTTC. This codes for CASSLGQSLRNTF.

The V and J genes are TRBV29-1 and TRBJ2-7; TRBD1 aligns across 7 bases. From germline, CDR1 is SQVTM and CDR2 ANQGSEA. The CDR3 runs 13 residues. Trimming cost V 3 bases and J 3 bases; bases outside gene matches: 5. Here the CDR3 DNA reads TGCAGCGTTGACGACAGGGCGGGCTACGAGCAGTACTTC. Translating it yields CSVDDRAGYEQYF.

V and J are TRBV28 and TRBJ1-3, with D possibly TRBD1 on 5 matching bases. Trimming took 7 bases from V and 2 from J, leaving 18 bases between them. CDR1 MDHEN and CDR2 SYDVKM come from the germline V gene. The CDR3 has 16 residues. CDR3 residues: CASMPTGGLAGNTIYF. The CDR3 DNA reads as TGTGCCAGCATGCCCACGGGGGGACTAGCTGGAAACACCATATATTTT.

The rearrangement joins TRBV9 to TRBJ2-3; 9 bases agree with TRBD1. V gave up 3 bases and J gave up 2 bases; unmatched junction bases: 10. This CDR3 is built from 17 residues. CDR1 is SGDLS and CDR2 is YYNGEE in the germline V gene. CDR3 nucleotides: TGTGCCAGCAGCGCGCGGACAGGGGAAATTCTCACAGATACGCAGTATTTT. It yields the protein CASSARTGEILTDTQYF.

The rearrangement joins TRBV5-1 to TRBJ2-3, with D tentatively TRBD1 or TRBD2 (6 bases each). Between the trimmed V and J ends, which lost 4 bases and 0 bases, there was a span of 15 bases. The V gene's germline CDR1 is SGHRS and CDR2 YFSETQ. The CDR3 is made up of 16 amino acids. This CDR3 is CASSLGGGTSTDTQYF. The CDR3 DNA follows: TGCGCCAGCAGCCTGGGGGGCGGTACTAGCACAGATACGCAGTATTTT. The whole variable domain, remainder taken from reference TRBV5-1 and TRBJ2-3, is KAGVTQTPRYLIKTRGQQVTLSCSPISGHRSVSWYQQTPGQGLQFLFEYFSETQRNKGNFPGRFSGRQFSNSRSEMNVSTLELGDSALYLCASSLGGGTSTDTQYFGPGTRLTVL.

This chain uses TRBV29-1 with TRBJ2-1; D is undetermined. Looked up from germline, CDR1 is SQVTM and CDR2 is ANQGSEA. Trimming stripped 3 bases from V and 9 bases from J, with 15 bases between. This CDR3 has 13 residues. In DNA form, the CDR3 reads TGCAGCGTTGAGGGTAGACTGTTGGCTGAGCAGTTCTTC. Its protein product is CSVEGRLLAEQFF.